This T cell receptor beta chain was recorded in a study of cytomegalovirus exposure and HLA in healthy donors. Overall study results and limits: Reportedly, fewer N-insertions than the approximately 600-donor mean appeared in an Asian-associated ancestry cluster in a later analysis. Serostatus for CMV was the only available immune exposure information. Highly shared sequence variants in one cluster were likely a sequencing artifact. Analyses of presence and absence presupposed an approximately uniform sequencing depth across donors.

The primer mix had 60 Vbeta and 13 Jbeta primers. Assay: immunoSEQ multiplex PCR; the TCRdb copy retains only in-frame clones and omits some. The table has 150,000 to 200,000 clones, less than 90% seen once; the top ten hold around 2%. With respect to this clone: Its antigen is unknown.

This CDR3 contains 13 residues. Looked up from germline, CDR1 is LNHNV and CDR2 is YYDKDF (reference sequence). Trimming cost V 1 base and J 3 bases, with 4 bases left between them. The TCR was taken from a man younger than 30 in good health and CMV-seronegative. This sequence joins TRBV15 and TRBJ2-1; D unresolved. The sequenced sample was PBMCs. The CDR3 region has the DNA TGTGCCACCAGCAGAGGCGTCTACAATGAGCAGTTCTTC. This gives the protein CATSRGVYNEQFF.